Each of the 19 T cell receptor beta chains below was sequenced from the same sample in a study of response to subunit inactivated influenza vaccine. MiXCR, applied by TCRdb to the RT-PCR reads, yields one record per CDR3 protein. The sample has roughly 650,000 distinct CDR3 sequences; roughly 15% are singletons. The sequences come from PBMCs from blood, collected approximately 15 days before vaccination. The source of these receptors is a man between 45 and 60 years old who received an inactivated influenza vaccine.

The chain links TRBV6-2 or TRBV6-3 to TRBJ2-3, with a tentative D call TRBD2 (6 bases). CDR3 length equals 14 residues. CDR1 is MNHEY and CDR2 is SVGEGT in the germline V gene. V gave up 2 bases and J gave up 5 bases, with 11 bases separating them. The CDR3 sequence is CASSYLGTGDTQYF. DNA for the CDR3: TGTGCCAGCAGTTACCTCGGGACTGGAGATACGCAGTATTTT.

Ten or more counts support this clonotype. The chain recombines TRBV10-3 with TRBJ2-1, with TRBD2 matching over 8 bases. Germline V CDR1 and CDR2: ENHRY, SYGVKD. The CDR3 is made up of 14 amino acids. V lost 6 bases and J lost 7; bases outside the gene matches: 8. The CDR3 bases are TGTGCCATCAGCAGCGGGGGCGCGGGGAATGAGCAGTTCTTC. Amino acid sequence: CAISSGGAGNEQFF.

V usage is TRBV2 and J usage is TRBJ2-2; weak D call: TRBD2 (6 bases). Per the germline V gene, CDR1 is SNHLY and CDR2 is FYNNEI. The CDR3 spans 15 residues. Trimming removed 4 bases from V and 3 bases from J, with 12 bases in between. For the CDR3, the DNA is TGTGCCAGCAGTGCATGGGGGGTTGACACCGGGGAGCTGTTTTTT. Translation: CASSAWGVDTGELFF.

The chain employs TRBV9 and TRBJ1-6, with D hard to call. From germline, CDR1 is SGDLS and CDR2 YYNGEE. CDR3 length: 13 amino acids. Trimming removed 2 bases at V and 7 bases at J, with 7 bases between. The DNA for the CDR3 is TGTGCCAGCAGCGTCGGATGGAATTCACCCCTCCACTTT. Its protein is CASSVGWNSPLHF.

In its sample, this clonotype was seen a few times. The chain employs TRBV29-1 and TRBJ2-5; 9 bases agree with TRBD2. The length of the CDR3 is 17 residues. After removal of 5 bases from V and 5 bases from J, the junction contained 18 bases not matched to a gene. CDR1 and CDR2 from the germline V gene are SQVTM and ANQGSEA. CDR3 sequence: CSVIESGGTSWMETQYF. The DNA of the CDR3 is TGCAGCGTTATTGAGTCGGGGGGGACTAGCTGGATGGAGACCCAGTACTTC. The full variable domain, rest sourced from reference TRBV29-1 and TRBJ2-5, is SAVISQKPSRDICQRGTSLTIQCQVDSQVTMMFWYRQQPGQSLTLIATANQGSEATYESGFVIDKFPISRPNLTFSTLTVSNMSPEDSSIYLCSVIESGGTSWMETQYFGPGTRLLVL.

A few counts support this clonotype. J is TRBJ1-5 and V is TRBV28; D unclear. Germline V gives CDR1 MDHEN, CDR2 SYDVKM. The CDR3 extends over 12 amino acids. V was pared by 6 bases and J by 5 bases, with 8 bases between. In DNA form, the CDR3 reads TGTGCCAGCAGCTACGCATATCAGCCCCAGCATTTT. Translating it yields CASSYAYQPQHF.

This clonotype was picked up a small number of times. The rearrangement joins TRBV28 to TRBJ2-1; D assignment may be TRBD1 or TRBD2 (5 bases each). Germline assignment: CDR1 MDHEN and CDR2 SYDVKM. Trimming removed 2 bases from V and 6 bases from J, with 11 bases in between. The CDR3 extends over 14 amino acids. CDR3 protein: CASSLGDLPNEQFF. The DNA for the CDR3 is TGTGCCAGCAGTTTAGGGGACCTACCCAATGAGCAGTTCTTC.

V is TRBV21-1 and J is TRBJ2-5; TRBD1 is the table's D call and was not checked against the DNA. TRBV21-1 counts as a pseudogene. The CDR3 totals 13 residues. This CDR3 reads CASSKGTEETQYF. DNA for the CDR3: TGTGCCAGCAGCAAAGGGACAGAAGAGACTCAGTACTTC.

CDR3 in amino acids: CASSGGRATYEQYF. The CDR3 DNA is TGTGCCAGCAGCGGGGGAAGGGCTACCTACGAGCAGTACTTC. This chain uses TRBV9 with TRBJ2-7; D gene unclear. The length of the CDR3 is 14 residues. V dropped 3 bases and J dropped 2 bases, with 12 bases sitting between them. Germline V gene lookup returns CDR1 SGDLS and CDR2 YYNGEE.

This clonotype was observed a handful of times. This rearrangement joins TRBV20-1 to TRBJ1-1; D is ambiguous. The ends were cut back, 5 bases at V and 6 bases at J, with 10 bases in the middle. In germline, CDR1 is DFQATT, CDR2 SNEGSKA (reference sequence). The CDR3 contains 11 residues. CDR3 bases: TGCAGTGCTCTAGACCACCCTGAAGCTTTCTTT. Amino acids: CSALDHPEAFF.

This clonotype was seen more than once but under ten times. The chain employs TRBV12-3 or TRBV12-4 and TRBJ1-5; no definite D call. The CDR3 extends over 12 amino acids. The ends were cut back, 2 bases at V and 5 bases at J, with 4 bases in the middle. CDR3 coding DNA: TGTGCCAGCAGTTTATTTGATCAGCCCCAGCATTTT. Translated, it gives CASSLFDQPQHF.

This clonotype was seen more than once but under ten times. The chain is built from TRBV28 and TRBJ2-7; tentatively, D is TRBD2 (5 bases). Germline V gene sequence: CDR1 MDHEN, CDR2 SYDVKM. This CDR3 is 12 amino acids long. V lost 6 bases to trimming and J lost 4 bases, with 10 bases between them. Here the CDR3 reads CASSLTIYEQYF. CDR3 bases: TGTGCCAGCAGCCTGACTATTTACGAGCAGTACTTC.

This clonotype was recorded a few times. Germline and junction disagree at one end, which may indicate a read error. The chain joins TRBV7-7 to TRBJ2-3; a weak D match, TRBD1 (6 bases). CDR1 and CDR2 (germline): SSHAT, FNYEAQ (reference sequence). The CDR3 covers 16 residues. The CDR3 coding sequence is TGTGCTAGCAGCTTACTCGGGCAGGGGAGCACAGATACGCAGTATTTT. It encodes CASSLLGQGSTDTQYF.

This clonotype was recorded a few times. The V and J genes are TRBV10-3 and TRBJ2-7; 8 bases align to TRBD2. Unmatched junction bases numbered 9, after V lost 5 bases and J lost 6 bases. Germline V gene sequence: CDR1 ENHRY, CDR2 SYGVKD. This CDR3 is 14 amino acids long. The DNA of the CDR3 is TGTGCCATCAGTACCCGGCGGGAGGCCTCCGAGCAGTACTTC. Protein sequence: CAISTRREASEQYF.

The genes are TRBV6-5 and TRBJ1-1; the match to TRBD1 covers 7 bases. V gave up 4 bases and J gave up 4 bases; unmatched junction bases: 9. Germline CDR1 MNHEY, CDR2 SVGAGI. The CDR3 has 15 residues. In nucleotides, the CDR3 is TGTGCCAGCAGTTTCGTAAGGGGGCTGGTCACTGAAGCTTTCTTT. Translated: CASSFVRGLVTEAFF.

This clonotype has a handful of counts. This chain links TRBV2 with TRBJ2-1, with D perhaps TRBD2 (6 bases). The CDR3 extends over 13 amino acids. Trimming removed 6 bases at V and 7 bases at J, with 13 bases between. Germline V gene sequence: CDR1 SNHLY, CDR2 FYNNEI. For the CDR3, the DNA is TGTGCCAGCAGACCCCTACTAGCTAATGAGCAGTTCTTC. Protein sequence: CASRPLLANEQFF.

V and J are TRBV14 and TRBJ2-3, with D possibly matching TRBD1 (5 bases). Between the trimmed V and J ends, which lost 9 bases and 3 bases, there was a span of 13 bases. Looked up from germline, CDR1 is SGHDN and CDR2 is FVKESK. CDR3 length: 13 amino acids. Here the CDR3 reads CASHQGSTDTQYF. The CDR3 nucleotides are TGTGCCAGTCATCAGGGCTCAACAGATACGCAGTATTTT.

This clonotype was counted a few times. The V call is TRBV6-2 or TRBV6-3, the J call TRBJ2-1; TRBD2 is a possible D gene (7 bases). The CDR3 consists of 14 residues. Per germline, CDR1 MNHEY and CDR2 SVGEGT. V was trimmed by 7 bases and J by 5 bases, leaving 15 bases between them. In DNA, the CDR3 is TGTGCCAGCACCCAATGGGGGGGGCACAATGAGCAGTTCTTC. Its translation: CASTQWGGHNEQFF.

This clonotype has only a few counts. The rearrangement links TRBV9 to TRBJ2-1; 7 nucleotides align to TRBD1. J lost 3 bases, V lost 0 bases, and 9 bases had no gene match. Germline CDR1 is SGDLS and CDR2 is YYNGEE. This CDR3 comprises 17 residues. CDR3 region: CASSVGGGIGSYNEQFF. The CDR3, as DNA: TGTGCCAGCAGCGTAGGAGGGGGCATTGGTAGCTACAATGAGCAGTTCTTC.